This T cell receptor beta chain stems from a study of CD8 T cells in ankylosing spondylitis. Study observations and caveats: Clones that were linked to disease were CD8+ and were relatively rare in peripheral blood. In reactive arthritis synovial fluid and blood, some motif variants had been reported before.

This clonotype was detected ten times or more. Its antigen is undetermined. MiXCR, run by TCRdb on the 5' RACE reads, gives a single entry per CDR3 protein. The table has about 120,000 distinct CDR3 sequences, roughly an eighth seen once. CDR3 length equals 15 residues. In germline, CDR1 is SEHNR, CDR2 FQNEAQ (reference sequence). Trimming pared 4 bases from V and 2 bases from J, leaving 14 bases between. This sequence joins TRBV7-9 and TRBJ1-2, with D possibly matching TRBD1 (5 bases). This TCR derives from a female donor with ankylosing spondylitis or in good health (not recorded which). Sequencing was performed on blood, either unsorted or a sorted T cell fraction (not recorded which). CDR3 nucleotide sequence: TGTGCCAGCAGCTCGATGGAGGCAGGGAACTATGGCTACACCTTC. Its protein product is CASSSMEAGNYGYTF. Using reference TRBV7-9 and TRBJ1-2 for the parts outside the CDR3, the full variable domain is DTGVSQNPRHKITKRGQNVTFRCDPISEHNRLYWYRQTLGQGPEFLTYFQNEAQLEKSRLLSDRFSAERPKGSFSTLEIQRTEQGDSAMYLCASSSMEAGNYGYTFGSGTRLTVV.